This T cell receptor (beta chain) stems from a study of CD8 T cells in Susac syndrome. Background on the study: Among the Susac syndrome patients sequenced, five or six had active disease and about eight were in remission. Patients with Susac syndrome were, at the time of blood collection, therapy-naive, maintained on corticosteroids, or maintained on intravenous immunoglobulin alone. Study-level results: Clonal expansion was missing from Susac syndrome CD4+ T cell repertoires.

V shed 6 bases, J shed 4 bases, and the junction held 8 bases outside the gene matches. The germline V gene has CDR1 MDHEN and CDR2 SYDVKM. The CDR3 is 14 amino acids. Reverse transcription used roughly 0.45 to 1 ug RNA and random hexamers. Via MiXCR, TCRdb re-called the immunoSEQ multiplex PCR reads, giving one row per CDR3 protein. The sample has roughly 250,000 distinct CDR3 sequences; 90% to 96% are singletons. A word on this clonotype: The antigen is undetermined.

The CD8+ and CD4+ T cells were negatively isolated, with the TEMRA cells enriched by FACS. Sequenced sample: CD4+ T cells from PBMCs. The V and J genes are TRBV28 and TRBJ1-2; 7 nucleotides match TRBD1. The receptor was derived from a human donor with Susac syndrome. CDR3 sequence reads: CASRSGQMSYGYTF. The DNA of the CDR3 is TGTGCCAGCAGGTCGGGACAGATGTCCTATGGCTACACCTTC.